The clone carrying this T cell receptor beta chain was seen many times. TCRdb passed the RT-PCR reads through MiXCR, listing each CDR3 protein once. The sample includes about 700,000 distinct CDR3 sequences, about 14% of them seen just once. The CDR3 contains 15 residues. V was shortened by 1 base and J by 8 bases, with 18 bases between the two germline ends. Germline V gives CDR1 DFQATT, CDR2 SNEGSKA (reference sequence). The chain combines TRBV20-1 with TRBJ2-1; D possibly corresponds to TRBD2 (7 bases). The sequenced material came from memory CD4+ T cells from blood. The receptor was derived from a female donor in good health, serving as a healthy control. CDR3: CSARGGRERVDEQFF. For the CDR3, the DNA is TGCAGTGCTAGAGGGGGGCGGGAGAGGGTCGATGAGCAGTTCTTC.